The 24 T cell receptor beta chains below come from one sample, sequenced in a study of blood T cell repertoires in COVID-19. Sequencing used immunoSEQ multiplex PCR; TCRdb keeps in-frame clones, though not all of them. The sample has about 250,000 clones, 65% to 90% seen once; the top ten hold approximately 8.2%. Sample: PBMCs or T cells enriched from blood (not recorded which). These receptors were collected from a woman aged 45 to 65 with acute COVID-19.

This sequence joins TRBV19 and TRBJ1-1, with 7 nucleotides matching TRBD1. Trimming cost V 8 bases and J 2 bases; bases outside gene matches: 14. There are 16 residues in the CDR3. Germline loops: CDR1 LNHDA, CDR2 SQIVND (reference sequence). CDR3 bases: TGTGCCAGTCGAAGACACTACAGGGGCGAAAACACTGAAGCTTTCTTT. Its protein product is CASRRHYRGENTEAFF.

The chain links TRBV7-9 to TRBJ2-3; 7 bases are shared with TRBD1. The CDR3 runs to 14 residues. The ends lost 6 bases at V and 2 bases at J; junction bases unmatched: 5. From germline, CDR1 is SEHNR and CDR2 FQNEAQ (reference sequence). CDR3 sequence: CASSAGTDTDTQYF. The CDR3 DNA sequence: TGTGCCAGCAGTGCCGGGACAGACACAGATACGCAGTATTTT.

This chain links TRBV2 with TRBJ1-5; 10 bases align to TRBD1. Trimming at V came to 6 bases and at J to 1 base, leaving 3 bases not matched to a gene. The length of the CDR3 is 15 residues. The germline CDR1 and CDR2 sequences are SNHLY and FYNNEI. CDR3 protein: CASRSTGGSNQPQHF. The CDR3 DNA sequence: TGTGCCAGCAGATCGACAGGGGGCAGCAATCAGCCCCAGCATTTT.

The V and J genes are TRBV7-2 and TRBJ2-4; 12 bases agree with TRBD2. The CDR3 runs to 18 residues. The ends lost 5 bases at V and 0 bases at J; junction bases unmatched: 8. The V gene's germline CDR1 is SGHTA and CDR2 FQGNSA. In DNA form, the CDR3 reads TGTGCCAGCAGCCTGACTAGCGGGGGACCAATAGCCAAAAACATTCAGTACTTC. Its protein is CASSLTSGGPIAKNIQYF.

The chain recombines TRBV7-9 with TRBJ1-1; 7 nucleotides agree with TRBD1. Per germline, CDR1 SEHNR and CDR2 FQNEAQ (reference sequence). Unmatched junction bases numbered 7, after V lost 4 bases and J lost 5 bases. The CDR3 extends over 14 amino acids. The chain's CDR3 is CASSSGQAATEAFF. DNA of the CDR3: TGTGCCAGCAGCTCCGGACAGGCAGCTACTGAAGCTTTCTTT. The full variable domain, completed using reference TRBV7-9 and TRBJ1-1, is DTGVSQNPRHKITKRGQNVTFRCDPISEHNRLYWYRQTLGQGPEFLTYFQNEAQLEKSRLLSDRFSAERPKGSFSTLEIQRTEQGDSAMYLCASSSGQAATEAFFGQGTRLTVV.

The rearrangement uses TRBV5-8 and TRBJ1-4; no clear D. CDR1 and CDR2 (germline): SGHTS, YDEGEE. CDR3 length: 15 amino acids. Trimming stripped 2 bases from V and 6 bases from J, with 14 bases between. The CDR3 here is CASSFGHALDEKLFF. For the CDR3, the DNA is TGTGCCAGCAGCTTTGGGCACGCCCTGGATGAAAAACTGTTTTTT. Complete variable domain (other parts from reference TRBV5-8 and TRBJ1-4): EAGVTQSPTHLIKTRGQQATLRCSPISGHTSVYWYQQALGLGLQFLLWYDEGEERNRGNFPPRFSGRQFPNYSSELNVNALELEDSALYLCASSFGHALDEKLFFGSGTQLSVL.

The chain recombines TRBV4-3 with TRBJ1-1; D unclear. V lost 0 bases and J lost 1, with 15 bases in between. The CDR3 is 17 residues long. Germline-derived CDR1 and CDR2 are LGHNA and YSLEER. The CDR3 protein is CASSQEFGGVGNTEAFF. In DNA form, the CDR3 reads TGCGCCAGCAGCCAAGAATTTGGCGGGGTGGGGAACACTGAAGCTTTCTTT.

This clone has a single count. This sequence joins TRBV19 and TRBJ2-2, with a tentative D call TRBD2 (5 bases). Trimming stripped 5 bases from V and 2 bases from J, with 12 bases between. CDR1 is LNHDA and CDR2 is SQIVND in the germline V gene (reference sequence). The CDR3 loop spans 15 amino acids. CDR3 nucleotides: TGTGCCAGTAGTTTCCCGGGAATCAACACCGGGGAGCTGTTTTTT. Residues: CASSFPGINTGELFF.

This chain connects TRBV30 to TRBJ1-3; D is unresolved. Per germline, CDR1 GTSNPN and CDR2 SVGIG (reference sequence). The germline V and J ends were trimmed by 3 bases and 4 bases, with 4 bases remaining between them. The CDR3 consists of 11 residues. CDR3 nucleotide sequence: TGTGCCTGGAGACTCGGAAACACCATATATTTT. Translated: CAWRLGNTIYF.

Of note for this clone: A much larger clone is a single base away; this may be a read error. The rearrangement joins TRBV19 to TRBJ1-1; TRBD1 matches at 7 bases. With V trimmed by 3 bases and J by 0 bases, 1 base remained unmatched. The CDR3 has 14 amino acids. The germline V gene encodes CDR1 LNHDA and CDR2 SQIVND (reference sequence). The CDR3 region is CASSIQGVNTEAFF. Here the CDR3 DNA reads TGTGCCAGTAGTATCCAGGGGGTGAACACTGAAGCTTTCTTT.

The chain combines TRBV19 with TRBJ1-1; 8 positions match TRBD1. The CDR3 is made up of 14 amino acids. CDR1 LNHDA and CDR2 SQIVND come from the germline V gene (reference sequence). With 5 bases clipped from V and 5 bases from J, the junction kept 7 bases outside the gene matches. This CDR3 is CASSPGGRGTEAFF. For the CDR3, the DNA is TGTGCCAGTAGTCCAGGGGGCAGGGGGACTGAAGCTTTCTTT.

The CDR3 coding sequence is TGTGCCAGCAGCCAAGATGGGGGGGCCTACAATGAGCAGTTCTTC. It codes for CASSQDGGAYNEQFF. The chain uses TRBV3-1 (or the pseudogene TRBV3-2) and TRBJ2-1; 7 bases match TRBD2. The ends lost 0 bases at V and 2 bases at J; junction bases unmatched: 1. The CDR3 sequence is 15 residues long. From germline, CDR1 is LGHDT and CDR2 YNNKEL (reference sequence).

This clone has just a few counts. V usage is TRBV2 and J usage is TRBJ1-1, with D tentatively TRBD1 (5 bases). CDR1 is SNHLY, CDR2 FYNNEI, per germline. With 7 bases removed from V and 3 bases from J, the gap between germline ends came to 21 bases. The CDR3 consists of 16 residues. This CDR3 is CASTRDWLGKDTEAFF. The CDR3 DNA sequence: TGTGCCAGCACCAGGGATTGGTTAGGGAAGGACACTGAAGCTTTCTTT.

The chain joins TRBV6-5 to TRBJ1-6; TRBD1 agrees at 8 bases. CDR3 length: 15 residues. CDR1 is MNHEY, CDR2 SVGAGI, per germline. V shed 5 bases and J 10 bases; nucleotides not matched to a gene: 10. This chain's CDR3 is CASSPDRGVYSPLHF. For the CDR3, the DNA is TGTGCCAGCAGTCCAGACAGGGGAGTATACTCACCCCTCCACTTT.

The V and J genes are TRBV30 and TRBJ1-5; D is unresolved. Germline values: CDR1 GTSNPN, CDR2 SVGIG (reference sequence). V gave up 5 bases and J gave up 0 bases, with 5 bases separating them. The CDR3 covers 12 residues. CDR3 loop: CAWGYSNQPQHF. The CDR3 DNA reads TGTGCCTGGGGGTATAGCAATCAGCCCCAGCATTTT.

This chain links TRBV7-2 with TRBJ1-1, with D perhaps matching TRBD1 (5 bases). CDR1 SGHTA and CDR2 FQGNSA come from the germline V gene. CDR3 size: 15 residues. V was trimmed by 1 base and J by 10 bases, leaving 19 bases between them. The CDR3 reads CASSLEDVRGGVAFF. The CDR3 DNA is TGTGCCAGCAGCTTAGAGGACGTTAGGGGAGGGGTAGCTTTCTTT.

For this clone: At the DNA level, this CDR3 is encoded by other sequences in the same sample as well. This sequence joins TRBV19 and TRBJ2-7, with a weak D call TRBD1 (6 bases). This CDR3 is 12 amino acids long. Germline V gene sequence: CDR1 LNHDA, CDR2 SQIVND (reference sequence). Trimming pared 5 bases from V and 4 bases from J, leaving 9 bases between. The CDR3 DNA reads as TGTGCCAGTAGTCCTACAGGGTACGAGCAGTACTTC. Translated, it gives CASSPTGYEQYF.

The genes are TRBV7-9 and TRBJ1-2, with D hard to call. The V gene's germline CDR1 is SEHNR and CDR2 FQNEAQ (reference sequence). Trimming removed 5 bases at V and 4 bases at J, with 8 bases between. CDR3 length: 12 residues. CDR3 amino acids: CASSLPSYGYTF. The CDR3 DNA follows: TGTGCCAGCAGCCTGCCCAGCTATGGCTACACCTTC. The entire variable domain, with the rest obtained from reference TRBV7-9 and TRBJ1-2, is as follows: DTGVSQNPRHKITKRGQNVTFRCDPISEHNRLYWYRQTLGQGPEFLTYFQNEAQLEKSRLLSDRFSAERPKGSFSTLEIQRTEQGDSAMYLCASSLPSYGYTFGSGTRLTVV.

Written as DNA, the CDR3 is TGCAGCGTTCGACCTAGCGGCTTGGATGAGCAGTTCTTC. This gives the protein CSVRPSGLDEQFF. V is TRBV29-1 and J is TRBJ2-1; 7 bases are shared with TRBD2. Germline V gene sequence: CDR1 SQVTM, CDR2 ANQGSEA. The CDR3 has 13 amino acids. Germline trimming cut 5 bases from V and 8 bases from J; bases unmatched to any gene: 9.

The CDR3 here is CASRMLVADTQYF. In DNA form, the CDR3 reads TGTGCCAGCAGGATGCTAGTGGCAGATACGCAGTATTTT. This sequence joins TRBV3-1 (or the pseudogene TRBV3-2) and TRBJ2-3; D remains ambiguous. The ends were cut back, 6 bases at V and 4 bases at J, with 11 bases in the middle. The CDR3 covers 13 residues. Germline CDR1 is LGHDT and CDR2 is YNNKEL (reference sequence).

The rearrangement links TRBV5-8 to TRBJ1-1, with D maybe TRBD1 (6 bases). Germline V gene lookup returns CDR1 SGHTS and CDR2 YDEGEE. V shed 0 bases and J shed 1 base, with 16 bases lying between them. This CDR3 region has 17 residues. CDR3 nucleotides: TGTGCCAGCAGCTTGGCTTTGGGGGCCCTCCGGAACACTGAAGCTTTCTTT. It encodes CASSLALGALRNTEAFF.

This clone was seen just once. The chain has TRBV7-9 and TRBJ2-5; TRBD2 aligns across 9 bases. The length of the CDR3 is 14 residues. Trimming at V came to 0 bases and at J to 4 bases, leaving 0 bases not matched to a gene. Germline assignment: CDR1 SEHNR and CDR2 FQNEAQ (reference sequence). CDR3: CASSLATSGETQYF. The CDR3 region has the DNA TGTGCCAGCAGCTTAGCGACTAGCGGAGAGACCCAGTACTTC. The full variable domain, in which reference TRBV7-9 and TRBJ2-5 provide the parts outside the CDR3, is DTGVSQNPRHKITKRGQNVTFRCDPISEHNRLYWYRQTLGQGPEFLTYFQNEAQLEKSRLLSDRFSAERPKGSFSTLEIQRTEQGDSAMYLCASSLATSGETQYFGPGTRLLVL.

This clone was recorded once. The chain combines TRBV10-3 with TRBJ1-2; 11 bases map to TRBD1. The CDR3 covers 13 residues. Unmatched junction bases numbered 7, after V lost 6 bases and J lost 10 bases. The germline CDR1 and CDR2 sequences are ENHRY and SYGVKD. The DNA of the CDR3 is TGTGCCATCAGCGGGGACAGGGGGTCGGTCTACACCTTC. Protein product: CAISGDRGSVYTF.

This clone has only a few counts. V is TRBV7-8 and J is TRBJ2-3; TRBD1 might be the D (5 bases). The CDR3 sequence is 16 residues long. The V gene's germline CDR1 is SGHVS and CDR2 FQNEAQ. The V gene lost 1 base and the J gene lost 4 bases, with 15 bases spanning the gap. The CDR3 nucleotides read TGTGCCAGCAGCTTAGTTCCTTCAGGGTTGGCAGATACGCAGTATTTT. It translates to CASSLVPSGLADTQYF.